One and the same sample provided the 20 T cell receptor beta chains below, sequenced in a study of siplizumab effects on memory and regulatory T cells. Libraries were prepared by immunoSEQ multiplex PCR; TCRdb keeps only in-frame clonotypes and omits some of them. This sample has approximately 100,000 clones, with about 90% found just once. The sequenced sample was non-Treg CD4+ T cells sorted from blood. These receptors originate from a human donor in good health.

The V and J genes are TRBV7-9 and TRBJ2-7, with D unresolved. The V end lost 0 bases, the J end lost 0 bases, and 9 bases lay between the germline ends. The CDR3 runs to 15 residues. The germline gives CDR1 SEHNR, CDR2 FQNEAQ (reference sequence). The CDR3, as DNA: TGTGCCAGCAGCTTAGCTGGGATAAGCTCCTACGAGCAGTACTTC. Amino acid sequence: CASSLAGISSYEQYF.

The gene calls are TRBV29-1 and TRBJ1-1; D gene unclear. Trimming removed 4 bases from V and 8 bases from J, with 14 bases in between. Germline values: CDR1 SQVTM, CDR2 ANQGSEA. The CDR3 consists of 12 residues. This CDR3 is CSVVRHHGEAFF. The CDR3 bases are TGCAGCGTTGTTCGGCATCATGGAGAAGCTTTCTTT.

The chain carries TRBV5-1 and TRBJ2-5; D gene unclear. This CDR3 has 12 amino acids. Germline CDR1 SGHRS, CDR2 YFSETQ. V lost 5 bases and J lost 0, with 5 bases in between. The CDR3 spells CASRVNQETQYF. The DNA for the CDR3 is TGCGCCAGCAGGGTCAACCAAGAGACCCAGTACTTC.

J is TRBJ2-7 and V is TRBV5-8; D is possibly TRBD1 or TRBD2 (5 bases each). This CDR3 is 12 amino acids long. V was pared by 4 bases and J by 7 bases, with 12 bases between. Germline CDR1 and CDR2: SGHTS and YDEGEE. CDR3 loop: CASSKGRREQYF. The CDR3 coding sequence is TGTGCCAGCAGCAAGGGACGCCGGGAGCAGTACTTC.

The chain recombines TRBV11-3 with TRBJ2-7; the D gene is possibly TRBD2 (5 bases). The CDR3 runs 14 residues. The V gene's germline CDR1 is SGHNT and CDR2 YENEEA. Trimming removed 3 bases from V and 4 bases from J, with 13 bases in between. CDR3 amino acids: CASSLEADLYEQYF. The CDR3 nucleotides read TGTGCCAGCAGCTTGGAAGCGGACCTATACGAGCAGTACTTC. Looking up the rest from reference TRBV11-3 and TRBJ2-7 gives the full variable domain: EAGVVQSPRYKIIEKKQPVAFWCNPISGHNTLYWYLQNLGQGPELLIRYENEEAVDDSQLPKDRFSAERLKGVDSTLKIQPAELGDSAVYLCASSLEADLYEQYFGPGTRLTVT.

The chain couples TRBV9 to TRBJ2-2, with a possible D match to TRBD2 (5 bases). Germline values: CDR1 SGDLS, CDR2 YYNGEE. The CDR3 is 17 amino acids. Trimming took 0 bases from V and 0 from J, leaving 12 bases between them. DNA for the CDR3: TGTGCCAGCAGCGTAGGCGCGGGCCGTACGAACACCGGGGAGCTGTTTTTT. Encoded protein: CASSVGAGRTNTGELFF.

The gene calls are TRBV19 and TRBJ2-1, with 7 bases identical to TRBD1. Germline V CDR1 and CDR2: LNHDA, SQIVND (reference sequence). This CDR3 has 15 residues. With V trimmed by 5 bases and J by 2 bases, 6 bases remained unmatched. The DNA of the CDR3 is TGTGCCAGTAGTGCCGACGGACAGGCCTACAATGAGCAGTTCTTC. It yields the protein CASSADGQAYNEQFF.

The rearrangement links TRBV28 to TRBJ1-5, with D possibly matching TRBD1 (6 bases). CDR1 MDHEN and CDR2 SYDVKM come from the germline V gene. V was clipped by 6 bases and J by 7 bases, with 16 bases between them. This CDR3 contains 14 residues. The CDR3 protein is CASSQRRGSQPQHF. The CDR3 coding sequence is TGTGCCAGCAGCCAACGCAGGGGTTCCCAGCCCCAGCATTTT. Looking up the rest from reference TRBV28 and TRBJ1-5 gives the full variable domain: DVKVTQSSRYLVKRTGEKVFLECVQDMDHENMFWYRQDPGLGLRLIYFSYDVKMKEKGDIPEGYSVSREKKERFSLILESASTNQTSMYLCASSQRRGSQPQHFGDGTRLSIL.

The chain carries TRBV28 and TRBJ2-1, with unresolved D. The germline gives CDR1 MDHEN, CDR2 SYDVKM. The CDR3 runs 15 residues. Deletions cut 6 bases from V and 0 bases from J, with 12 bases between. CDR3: CASSHGLNSYNEQFF. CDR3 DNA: TGTGCCAGCAGCCACGGGCTAAACTCCTACAATGAGCAGTTCTTC.

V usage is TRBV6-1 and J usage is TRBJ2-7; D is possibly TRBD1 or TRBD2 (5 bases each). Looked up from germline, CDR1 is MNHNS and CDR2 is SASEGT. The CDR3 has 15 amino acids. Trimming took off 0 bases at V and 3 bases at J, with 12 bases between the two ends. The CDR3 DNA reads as TGTGCCAGCAGTGAAGCCCAGGGTGGGGGCTACGAGCAGTACTTC. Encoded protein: CASSEAQGGGYEQYF.

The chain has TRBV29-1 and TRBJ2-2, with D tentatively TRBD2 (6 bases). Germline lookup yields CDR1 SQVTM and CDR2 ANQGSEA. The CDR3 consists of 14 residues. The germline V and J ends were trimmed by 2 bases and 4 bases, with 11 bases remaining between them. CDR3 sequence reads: CSVERGGGTGELFF. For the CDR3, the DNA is TGCAGCGTTGAACGGGGAGGCGGCACCGGGGAGCTGTTTTTT.

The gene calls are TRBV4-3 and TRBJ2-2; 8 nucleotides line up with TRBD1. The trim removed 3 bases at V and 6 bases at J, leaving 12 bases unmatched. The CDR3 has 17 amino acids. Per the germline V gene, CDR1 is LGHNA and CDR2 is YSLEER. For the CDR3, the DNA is TGCGCCAGCAGCCATATACAGGGGGTAGTGGTCGCCGGGGAGCTGTTTTTT. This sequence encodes CASSHIQGVVVAGELFF.

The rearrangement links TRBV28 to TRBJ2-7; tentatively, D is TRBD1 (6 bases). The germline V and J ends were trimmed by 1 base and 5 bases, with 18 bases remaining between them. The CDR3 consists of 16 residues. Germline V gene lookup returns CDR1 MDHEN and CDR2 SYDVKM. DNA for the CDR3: TGTGCCAGCAGTTTATCTCAGGGGCTAGTCATCCACGAGCAGTACTTC. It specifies CASSLSQGLVIHEQYF.

This CDR3 is CASSGRGHGETQYF. In nucleotides, the CDR3 is TGTGCCAGCAGCGGGAGAGGGCACGGCGAGACCCAGTACTTC. The chain employs TRBV7-9 and TRBJ2-5; TRBD2 is a possible D gene (5 bases). The V gene lost 5 bases and the J gene lost 5 bases, with 15 bases spanning the gap. CDR1 is SEHNR, CDR2 FQNEAQ, per germline (reference sequence). CDR3 length: 14 amino acids.

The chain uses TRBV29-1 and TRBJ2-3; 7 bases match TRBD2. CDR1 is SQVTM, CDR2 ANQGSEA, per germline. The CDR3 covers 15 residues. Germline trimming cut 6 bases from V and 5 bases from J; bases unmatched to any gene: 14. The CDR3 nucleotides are TGCAGCGTCGATCGGGGAGGGTTCGCCGGAGATACGCAGTATTTT. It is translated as CSVDRGGFAGDTQYF.

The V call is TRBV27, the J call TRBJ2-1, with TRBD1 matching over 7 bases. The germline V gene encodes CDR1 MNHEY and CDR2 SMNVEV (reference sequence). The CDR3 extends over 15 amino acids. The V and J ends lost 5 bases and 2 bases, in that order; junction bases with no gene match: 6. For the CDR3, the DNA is TGTGCCAGCAGTCTCCGACAGGGCCCCTACAATGAGCAGTTCTTC. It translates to CASSLRQGPYNEQFF.

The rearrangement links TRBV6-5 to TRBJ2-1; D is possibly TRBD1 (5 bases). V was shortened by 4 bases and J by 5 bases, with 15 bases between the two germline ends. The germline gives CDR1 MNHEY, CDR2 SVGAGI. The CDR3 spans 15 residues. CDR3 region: CASSSIRGTHNEQFF. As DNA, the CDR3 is TGTGCCAGCAGTTCGATTAGGGGAACCCACAATGAGCAGTTCTTC.

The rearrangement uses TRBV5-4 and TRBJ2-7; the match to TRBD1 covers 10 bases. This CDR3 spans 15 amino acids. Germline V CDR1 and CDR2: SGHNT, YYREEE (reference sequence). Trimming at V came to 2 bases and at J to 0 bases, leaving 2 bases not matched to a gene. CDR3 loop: CASSFGQGVSYEQYF. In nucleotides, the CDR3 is TGTGCCAGCAGCTTCGGACAGGGGGTCTCCTACGAGCAGTACTTC.

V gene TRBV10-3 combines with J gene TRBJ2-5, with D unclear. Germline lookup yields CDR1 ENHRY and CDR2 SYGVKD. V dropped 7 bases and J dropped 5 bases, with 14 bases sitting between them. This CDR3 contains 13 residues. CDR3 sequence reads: CAINTKPGETQYF. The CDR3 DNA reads TGTGCCATCAATACCAAGCCCGGGGAGACCCAGTACTTC.

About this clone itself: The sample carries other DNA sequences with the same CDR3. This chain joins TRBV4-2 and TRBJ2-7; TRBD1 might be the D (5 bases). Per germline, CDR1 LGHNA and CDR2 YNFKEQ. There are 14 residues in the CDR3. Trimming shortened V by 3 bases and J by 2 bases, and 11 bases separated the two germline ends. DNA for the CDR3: TGTGCCAGCAGCCAGGATACAGGAACCTACGAGCAGTACTTC. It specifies CASSQDTGTYEQYF.